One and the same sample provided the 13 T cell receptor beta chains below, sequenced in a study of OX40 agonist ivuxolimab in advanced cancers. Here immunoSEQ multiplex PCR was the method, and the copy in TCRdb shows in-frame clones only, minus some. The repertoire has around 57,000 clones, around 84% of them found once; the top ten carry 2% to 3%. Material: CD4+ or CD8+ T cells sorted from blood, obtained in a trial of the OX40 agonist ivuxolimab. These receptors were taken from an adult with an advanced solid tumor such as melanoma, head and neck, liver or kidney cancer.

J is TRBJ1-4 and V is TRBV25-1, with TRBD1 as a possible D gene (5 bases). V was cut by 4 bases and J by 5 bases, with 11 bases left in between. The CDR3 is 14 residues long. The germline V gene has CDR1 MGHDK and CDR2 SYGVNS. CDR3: CASSVSGYNEKLFF. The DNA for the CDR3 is TGTGCCAGCAGTGTTTCAGGGTACAATGAAAAACTGTTTTTT.

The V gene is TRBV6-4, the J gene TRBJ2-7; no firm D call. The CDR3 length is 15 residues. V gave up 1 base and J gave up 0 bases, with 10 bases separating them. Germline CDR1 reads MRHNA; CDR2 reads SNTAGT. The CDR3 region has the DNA TGTGCCAGCAGTGACTTTTCTTGGGACTCCTACGAGCAGTACTTC. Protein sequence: CASSDFSWDSYEQYF.

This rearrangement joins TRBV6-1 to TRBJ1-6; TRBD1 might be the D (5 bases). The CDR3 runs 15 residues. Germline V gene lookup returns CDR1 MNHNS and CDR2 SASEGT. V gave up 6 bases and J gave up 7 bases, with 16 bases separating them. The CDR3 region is CASSGAQVENSPLHF. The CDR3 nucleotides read TGTGCCAGCAGCGGGGCCCAAGTGGAGAATTCACCCCTCCACTTT.

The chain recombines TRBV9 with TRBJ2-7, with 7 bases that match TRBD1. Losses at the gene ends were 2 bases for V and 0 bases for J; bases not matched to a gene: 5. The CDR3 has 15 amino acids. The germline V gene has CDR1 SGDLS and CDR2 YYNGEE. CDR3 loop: CASSVGQSPSYEQYF. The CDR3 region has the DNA TGTGCCAGCAGCGTGGGACAGTCCCCCTCCTACGAGCAGTACTTC.

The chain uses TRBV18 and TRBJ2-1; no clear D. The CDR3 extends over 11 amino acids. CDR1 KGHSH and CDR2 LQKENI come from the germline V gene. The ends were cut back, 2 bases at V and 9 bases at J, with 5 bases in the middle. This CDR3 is CASSPSGEQFF. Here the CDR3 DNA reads TGTGCCAGCTCACCATCGGGTGAGCAGTTCTTC.

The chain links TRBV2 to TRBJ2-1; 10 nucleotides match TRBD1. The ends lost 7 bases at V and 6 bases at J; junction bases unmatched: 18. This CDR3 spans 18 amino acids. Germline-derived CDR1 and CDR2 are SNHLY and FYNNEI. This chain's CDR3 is CASILRRYDRGPGNEQFF. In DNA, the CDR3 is TGTGCCAGCATTCTAAGGAGGTACGACAGGGGGCCAGGCAATGAGCAGTTCTTC. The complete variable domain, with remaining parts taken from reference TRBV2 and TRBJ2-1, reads EPEVTQTPSHQVTQMGQEVILRCVPISNHLYFYWYRQILGQKVEFLVSFYNNEISEKSEIFDDQFSVERPDGSNFTLKIRSTKLEDSAMYFCASILRRYDRGPGNEQFFGPGTRLTVL.

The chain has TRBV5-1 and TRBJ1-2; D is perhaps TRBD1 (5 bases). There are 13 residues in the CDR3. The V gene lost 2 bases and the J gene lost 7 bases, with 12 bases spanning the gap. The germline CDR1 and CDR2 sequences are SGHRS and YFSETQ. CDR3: CASSLNPRAGYTF. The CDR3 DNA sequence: TGCGCCAGCAGCTTAAATCCCAGGGCTGGCTACACCTTC.

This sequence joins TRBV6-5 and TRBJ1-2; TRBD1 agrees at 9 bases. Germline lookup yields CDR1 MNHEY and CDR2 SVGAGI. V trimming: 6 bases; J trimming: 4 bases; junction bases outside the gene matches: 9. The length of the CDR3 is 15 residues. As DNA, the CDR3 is TGTGCCAGCAGACTTGGACAGGGGCTATCCTATGGCTACACCTTC. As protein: CASRLGQGLSYGYTF.

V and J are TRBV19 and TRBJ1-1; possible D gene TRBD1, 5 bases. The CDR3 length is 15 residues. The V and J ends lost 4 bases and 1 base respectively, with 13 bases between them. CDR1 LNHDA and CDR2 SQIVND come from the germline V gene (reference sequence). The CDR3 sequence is CASSNVGRGNTEAFF. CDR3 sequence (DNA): TGTGCCAGTAGTAATGTGGGGCGGGGGAACACTGAAGCTTTCTTT.

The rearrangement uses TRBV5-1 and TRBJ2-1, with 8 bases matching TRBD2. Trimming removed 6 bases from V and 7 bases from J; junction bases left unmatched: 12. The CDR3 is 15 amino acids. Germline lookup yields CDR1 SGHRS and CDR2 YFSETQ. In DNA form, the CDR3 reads TGCGCCAGCACCTCGGGGGGGCGTAATGAAAATGAGCAGTTCTTC. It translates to CASTSGGRNENEQFF.

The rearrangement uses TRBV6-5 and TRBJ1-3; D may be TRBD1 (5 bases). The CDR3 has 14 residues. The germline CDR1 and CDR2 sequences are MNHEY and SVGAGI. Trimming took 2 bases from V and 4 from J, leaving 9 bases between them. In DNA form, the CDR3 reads TGTGCCAGCAGTTACAGGGGAACGGGAAACACCATATATTTT. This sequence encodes CASSYRGTGNTIYF.

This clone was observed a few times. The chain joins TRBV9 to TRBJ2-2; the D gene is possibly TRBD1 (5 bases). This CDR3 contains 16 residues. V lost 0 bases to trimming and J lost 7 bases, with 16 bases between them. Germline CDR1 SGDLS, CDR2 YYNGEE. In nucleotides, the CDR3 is TGTGCCAGCAGCGTAGCTACAGGTCCGCCGGGCGGGGAGCTGTTTTTT. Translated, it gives CASSVATGPPGGELFF.

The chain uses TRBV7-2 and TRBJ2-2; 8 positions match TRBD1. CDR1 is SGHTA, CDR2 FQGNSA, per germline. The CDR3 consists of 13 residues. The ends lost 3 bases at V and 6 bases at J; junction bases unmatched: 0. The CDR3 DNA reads TGTGCCAGCAGCTTGGACAGGGCCGGGGAGCTGTTTTTT. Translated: CASSLDRAGELFF.